The entry below gives a single TCR beta chain sequence along with its context. This sample stems from a study of blood T cell repertoires in COVID-19. The overall study: There were acute and convalescent COVID-19 samples, and they came from the United States, Italy and Spain. T cells, B-cell-depleted T cells, or PBMCs provided the cDNA or gDNA that served as material.

Under the authors' procedure: It was from reference gene primer amplification that nucleated cell counts were estimated. Clones were sequenced by immunoSEQ multiplex PCR, and TCRdb holds only the in-frame ones, with some missing. The DNA was the basis for D and trimming; V, J and clone size are from that table. The sample gives over 130,000 clones, about 87% of which show up once; approximately 11% is in the top ten. The germline gives CDR1 SGDLS, CDR2 YYNGEE. This CDR3 has 15 residues. Trimming pared 0 bases from V and 0 bases from J, leaving 10 bases between. This chain joins TRBV9 and TRBJ2-7, with D unresolved. The sequence came from a woman aged 80 or over with acute or convalescent COVID-19. What was sequenced was peripheral blood. The CDR3 region is CASSVGPLSSYEQYF. The CDR3 DNA is TGTGCCAGCAGCGTAGGGCCTTTAAGCTCCTACGAGCAGTACTTC.